One and the same sample provided the 3 T cell receptor beta chains below, sequenced in a study of T cell responses to AZD1222 COVID-19 vaccine. Clones were sequenced by immunoSEQ multiplex PCR, and TCRdb holds only the in-frame ones, with some missing. The table records some 85,000 clones, 75% to 90% of them present only once. Sequencing was performed on peripheral blood, taken on day 0 of AZD1222 vaccination. These TCRs come from an adult in good health.

The rearrangement joins TRBV11-2 to TRBJ1-1; the D gene is possibly TRBD1 (5 bases). CDR1 is SGHAT, CDR2 FQNNGV, per germline. This CDR3 is 14 amino acids long. V lost 3 bases, J lost 8 bases, and 16 bases lay in between. CDR3 DNA: TGTGCCAGCAGCTTTACGGGGGGGAACAGAGAAGCTTTCTTT. It translates to CASSFTGGNREAFF.

CDR3 loop: CASSQETTSPLPQHF. As DNA, the CDR3 is TGTGCCAGCAGCCAAGAAACTACATCCCCGTTGCCCCAGCATTTT. This chain joins TRBV3-1 (or the pseudogene TRBV3-2) and TRBJ1-5, with D hard to call. This CDR3 spans 15 amino acids. V gave up 0 bases and J gave up 9 bases, with 15 bases separating them. The germline V gene encodes CDR1 LGHDT and CDR2 YNNKEL (reference sequence).

The chain carries TRBV12-5 and TRBJ2-1; TRBD2 agrees at 8 bases. V dropped 4 bases and J dropped 3; count of bases not matched to a gene: 5. Germline CDR1 LGHNT, CDR2 FRNRAP. CDR3 length: 15 residues. CDR3: CASGSGTRDYNEQFF. In DNA, the CDR3 is TGTGCTAGTGGTTCCGGGACTAGGGACTACAATGAGCAGTTCTTC.